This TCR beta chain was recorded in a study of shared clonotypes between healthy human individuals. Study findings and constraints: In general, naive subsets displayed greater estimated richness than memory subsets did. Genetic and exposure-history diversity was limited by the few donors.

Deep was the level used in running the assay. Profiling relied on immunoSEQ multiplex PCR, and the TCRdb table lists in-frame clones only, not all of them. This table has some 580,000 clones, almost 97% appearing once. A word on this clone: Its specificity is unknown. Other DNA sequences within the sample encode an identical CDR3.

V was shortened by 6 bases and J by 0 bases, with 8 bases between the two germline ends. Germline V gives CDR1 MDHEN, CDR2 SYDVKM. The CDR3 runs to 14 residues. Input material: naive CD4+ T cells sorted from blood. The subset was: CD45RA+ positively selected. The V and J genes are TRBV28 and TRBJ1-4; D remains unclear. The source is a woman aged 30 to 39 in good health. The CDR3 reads CASRDSATNEKLFF. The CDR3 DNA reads TGTGCCAGCAGGGACTCAGCAACTAATGAAAAACTGTTTTTT.